This T cell receptor beta chain was captured by sequencing in a study of T cell changes during pregnancy in multiple sclerosis. The method was immunoSEQ multiplex PCR; TCRdb's version includes in-frame clones alone and lacks a portion of them. Here the sample spans roughly 49,000 clones, about 93% being singletons. Germline V gene sequence: CDR1 GTSNPN, CDR2 SVGIG (reference sequence). This CDR3 is built from 12 residues. Between the trimmed V and J ends, which lost 0 bases and 4 bases, there was a span of 4 bases. This chain links TRBV30 with TRBJ1-3, with no clear D. The specimen comprised CD4+ T cells from peripheral blood mononuclear cells, sampled in the second trimester of pregnancy. This receptor was identified in a female donor with multiple sclerosis, enrolled in a pregnancy study. CDR3: CAWSVEGNTIYF. The CDR3 nucleotides are TGTGCCTGGAGTGTAGAGGGAAACACCATATATTTT.